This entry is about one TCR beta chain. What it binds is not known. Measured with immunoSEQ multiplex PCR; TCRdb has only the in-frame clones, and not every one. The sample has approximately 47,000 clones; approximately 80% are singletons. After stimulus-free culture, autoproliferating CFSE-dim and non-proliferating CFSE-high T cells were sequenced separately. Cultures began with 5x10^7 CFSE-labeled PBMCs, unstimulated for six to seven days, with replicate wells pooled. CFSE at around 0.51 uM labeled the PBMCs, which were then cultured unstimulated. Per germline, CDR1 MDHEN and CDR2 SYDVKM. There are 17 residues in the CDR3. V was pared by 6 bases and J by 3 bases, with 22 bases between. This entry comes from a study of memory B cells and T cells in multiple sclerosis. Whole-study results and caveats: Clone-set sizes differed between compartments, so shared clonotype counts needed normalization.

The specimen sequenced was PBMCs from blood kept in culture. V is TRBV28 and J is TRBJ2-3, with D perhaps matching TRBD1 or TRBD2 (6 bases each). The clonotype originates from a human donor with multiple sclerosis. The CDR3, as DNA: TGTGCCAGCAGCTTTTTCCCCCAGGGGAGGAGGACAGATACGCAGTATTTT. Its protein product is CASSFFPQGRRTDTQYF.